What follows are 15 T cell receptor beta chains derived from one specimen sequenced in a study of OX40 agonist ivuxolimab in advanced cancers. Some clones are missing from TCRdb's copy, which holds only in-frame ones; the method was immunoSEQ multiplex PCR. Here the sample spans tens of thousands of clones, nearly 95% being singletons. The specimen comprised CD4+ or CD8+ T cells sorted from blood, sampled in a trial of the OX40 agonist ivuxolimab. The receptors shown here come from an adult with an advanced solid tumor such as melanoma, head and neck, liver or kidney cancer.

V is TRBV27 and J is TRBJ2-7, with 9 bases lining up with TRBD1. The V and J ends lost 5 bases and 1 base, in that order; junction bases with no gene match: 3. The CDR3 consists of 14 residues. Germline V gene data show CDR1 as MNHEY and CDR2 as SMNVEV (reference sequence). CDR3 in amino acids: CASSLDRGSYEQYF. In DNA, the CDR3 is TGTGCCAGCAGTCTAGACAGGGGGTCCTACGAGCAGTACTTC.

This clone was seen just once. J is TRBJ1-1 and V is TRBV2; D possibly corresponds to TRBD1 (6 bases). Germline values: CDR1 SNHLY, CDR2 FYNNEI. CDR3 size: 13 residues. Trimming took 11 bases from V and 2 from J, leaving 15 bases between them. The CDR3: CAVSDSRNTEAFF. CDR3 coding DNA: TGTGCCGTTTCGGACAGTAGAAACACTGAAGCTTTCTTT.

The rearrangement links TRBV9 to TRBJ2-2, with D hard to call. The CDR3 has 12 residues. Germline CDR1 is SGDLS and CDR2 is YYNGEE. Trimming removed 5 bases from V and 6 bases from J, with 8 bases in between. The CDR3: CASRGFPGELFF. CDR3 coding DNA: TGTGCCAGCAGGGGCTTTCCCGGGGAGCTGTTTTTT.

The chain uses TRBV13 and TRBJ2-1; D perhaps matches TRBD2 (6 bases). V gave up 1 base and J gave up 0 bases, with 22 bases separating them. The CDR3 has 20 amino acids. The germline CDR1 and CDR2 sequences are PRHDT and FYEKMQ (reference sequence). This chain's CDR3 is CASSLAPGWGRLSSYNEQFF. DNA for the CDR3: TGTGCCAGCAGCTTAGCCCCGGGGTGGGGGAGGTTGAGCTCCTACAATGAGCAGTTCTTC.

V usage is TRBV11-3 and J usage is TRBJ2-7; 8 bases map to TRBD1. CDR3 length: 13 amino acids. Trimming took 8 bases from V and 5 from J; bases not matched to a gene: 8. CDR1 is SGHNT, CDR2 YENEEA, per germline. The CDR3 DNA is TGTGCCAGCTCCCAGGGGGCGGTCCACGAGCAGTACTTC. It codes for CASSQGAVHEQYF. The full variable domain, rest sourced from reference TRBV11-3 and TRBJ2-7, is EAGVVQSPRYKIIEKKQPVAFWCNPISGHNTLYWYLQNLGQGPELLIRYENEEAVDDSQLPKDRFSAERLKGVDSTLKIQPAELGDSAVYLCASSQGAVHEQYFGPGTRLTVT.

The chain joins TRBV29-1 to TRBJ2-7; 9 bases align to TRBD2. The CDR3 totals 14 residues. With V trimmed by 7 bases and J by 0 bases, 7 bases remained unmatched. Germline V lookup: CDR1 SQVTM, CDR2 ANQGSEA. CDR3 in amino acids: CSGAGGVSSYEQYF. The CDR3 nucleotides read TGCAGCGGGGCGGGGGGGGTGAGCTCCTACGAGCAGTACTTC.

This rearrangement joins TRBV4-2 to TRBJ2-7; possibly TRBD1 or TRBD2 for D (5 bases each). CDR1 LGHNA and CDR2 YNFKEQ come from the germline V gene. The V end lost 2 bases, the J end lost 0 bases, and 20 bases lay between the germline ends. This CDR3 is 18 amino acids long. CDR3 nucleotides: TGTGCCAGCAGCCAATGGGCAGTAGGGGATGGGGGCTCCTACGAGCAGTACTTC. It codes for CASSQWAVGDGGSYEQYF.

The chain carries TRBV7-2 and TRBJ2-3, with D perhaps TRBD2 (6 bases). In germline, CDR1 is SGHTA, CDR2 FQGNSA. The CDR3 totals 19 residues. Trimming left V 1 base short and J 2 bases short, with 22 bases between. CDR3 sequence reads: CASSLDSGLHSWSTDTQYF. The CDR3 coding sequence is TGTGCCAGCAGCTTAGACTCGGGACTTCACTCGTGGTCCACAGATACGCAGTATTTT.

The chain has TRBV7-9 and TRBJ1-1, with 7 bases fitting TRBD1. The trim removed 5 bases at V and 7 bases at J, leaving 4 bases unmatched. The germline gives CDR1 SEHNR, CDR2 FQNEAQ (reference sequence). There are 12 residues in the CDR3. CDR3 in DNA: TGTGCCAGCAGCCCCGGGACAGTTGAAGCTTTCTTT. It yields the protein CASSPGTVEAFF.

The DNA for the CDR3 is TGTGCCAGCAGCTTAGAGCGCTACGACAATGAGCAGTTCTTC. It encodes CASSLERYDNEQFF. The rearrangement uses TRBV13 and TRBJ2-1; D is undetermined. The V and J ends lost 1 base and 5 bases respectively, with 9 bases between them. The CDR3 consists of 14 residues. Germline V lookup: CDR1 PRHDT, CDR2 FYEKMQ (reference sequence). The variable domain in full, with the rest retrieved from reference TRBV13 and TRBJ2-1, is AAGVIQSPRHLIKEKRETATLKCYPIPRHDTVYWYQQGPGQDPQFLISFYEKMQSDKGSIPDRFSAQQFSDYHSELNMSSLELGDSALYFCASSLERYDNEQFFGPGTRLTVL.

This sequence joins TRBV9 and TRBJ2-1; tentatively, D is TRBD1 (5 bases). The germline V gene encodes CDR1 SGDLS and CDR2 YYNGEE. Trimming left V 3 bases short and J 10 bases short, with 17 bases between. CDR3 length: 14 amino acids. For the CDR3, the DNA is TGTGCCAGCAGCGCAGAAGACAGTCCATGGGAGCAGTTCTTC. This translates into CASSAEDSPWEQFF.

This clone was recorded only once. The gene calls are TRBV7-8 and TRBJ1-2; perhaps TRBD1 as D (5 bases). Deletions cut 2 bases from V and 2 bases from J, with 18 bases between. CDR1 is SGHVS, CDR2 FQNEAQ, per germline. The CDR3 sequence is 17 residues long. CDR3 DNA sequence: TGTGCCAGCAGCTTATCCGGGACCACCCTTGCGAACTATGGCTACACCTTC. As protein: CASSLSGTTLANYGYTF.

The genes are TRBV14 and TRBJ1-1; weak D call: TRBD1 (6 bases). This CDR3 has 15 residues. V shed 0 bases and J shed 5 bases, with 13 bases lying between them. Germline CDR1 reads SGHDN; CDR2 reads FVKESK. The CDR3 region is CASSQEGQGRTEAFF. CDR3 nucleotide sequence: TGTGCCAGCAGCCAAGAAGGCCAGGGGAGGACTGAAGCTTTCTTT.

V gene TRBV7-8 combines with J gene TRBJ1-2, with TRBD1 as a possible D gene (6 bases). Trimming cost V 2 bases and J 8 bases, with 9 bases left between them. This CDR3 is 12 amino acids long. Germline-derived CDR1 and CDR2 are SGHVS and FQNEAQ. In DNA form, the CDR3 reads TGTGCCAGCAGCTTACACAGGGAGGGCTACACCTTC. Amino acid sequence: CASSLHREGYTF.

The J gene is TRBJ2-1, the V gene TRBV4-1, with D maybe TRBD2 (5 bases). Between the trimmed V and J ends, which lost 4 bases and 0 bases, there was a span of 13 bases. This CDR3 has 16 amino acids. In germline, CDR1 is MGHRA, CDR2 YSYEKL. CDR3 bases: TGCGCCAGCAGCCGCGGAGCGGATTACTCCTACAATGAGCAGTTCTTC. Translating it yields CASSRGADYSYNEQFF.